The 22 T cell receptor beta chains listed next were all sequenced from one sample in a study of blood T cell repertoires in COVID-19. Some clones are missing from TCRdb's copy, which holds only in-frame ones; the method was immunoSEQ multiplex PCR. Here the sample spans just under 350,000 clones, about nine tenths being singletons. Sequenced: peripheral blood. These receptors originate from a woman between 50 and 59 years old with COVID-19, enrolled during active disease.

A single count supports this clone. V is TRBV5-4 and J is TRBJ2-7; 16 nucleotides align to TRBD2. This CDR3 is 20 amino acids long. After removal of 4 bases from V and 2 bases from J, the junction contained 15 bases not matched to a gene. The germline CDR1 and CDR2 sequences are SGHNT and YYREEE (reference sequence). CDR3 residues: CASSPGPGTSGRALPYEQYF. As DNA, the CDR3 is TGTGCCAGCAGCCCCGGGCCCGGGACTAGCGGGAGGGCCCTTCCCTACGAGCAGTACTTC. The whole variable domain, remainder taken from reference TRBV5-4 and TRBJ2-7, is ETGVTQSPTHLIKTRGQQVTLRCSSQSGHNTVSWYQQALGQGPQFIFQYYREEENGRGNFPPRFSGLQFPNYSSELNVNALELDDSALYLCASSPGPGTSGRALPYEQYFGPGTRLTVT.

This clone was recorded only once. The CDR3 loop reads CASSKLGTASYEQYF. CDR3 in DNA: TGTGCCAGCAGCAAACTCGGGACAGCCTCCTACGAGCAGTACTTC. V and J are TRBV2 and TRBJ2-7; 7 nucleotides match TRBD1. V gave up 6 bases and J gave up 0 bases; unmatched junction bases: 8. CDR1 SNHLY and CDR2 FYNNEI come from the germline V gene. This CDR3 has 15 residues.

The rearrangement uses TRBV5-8 and TRBJ2-1; D call uncertain. The ends were cut back, 4 bases at V and 4 bases at J, with 9 bases in the middle. There are 13 residues in the CDR3. Germline loops: CDR1 SGHTS, CDR2 YDEGEE. The CDR3 reads CASSTGRYNEQFF. The CDR3, as DNA: TGTGCCAGCAGCACTGGCAGGTACAATGAGCAGTTCTTC.

The CDR3 spells CAWSVRLVAYEQYF. CDR3 sequence (DNA): TGTGCCTGGAGTGTTAGACTAGTAGCCTACGAGCAGTACTTC. This chain connects TRBV30 to TRBJ2-7, with a possible D match to TRBD2 (6 bases). Trimming removed 0 bases from V and 2 bases from J, with 11 bases in between. Per the germline V gene, CDR1 is GTSNPN and CDR2 is SVGIG (reference sequence). The CDR3 sequence is 14 residues long. Looking up the rest from reference TRBV30 and TRBJ2-7 gives the full variable domain: SQTIHQWPATLVQPVGSPLSLECTVEGTSNPNLYWYRQAAGRGLQLLFYSVGIGQISSEVPQNLSASRPQDRQFILSSKKLLLSDSGFYLCAWSVRLVAYEQYFGPGTRLTVT.

This clone occurred a few times. CDR3 sequence (DNA): TGTGCCATCACGGGGAACCCCTCCTACGAGCAGTACTTC. It codes for CAITGNPSYEQYF. The J gene is TRBJ2-7, the V gene TRBV10-3; a weak D match, TRBD2 (5 bases). This CDR3 contains 13 residues. The germline V gene has CDR1 ENHRY and CDR2 SYGVKD. Trimming pared 7 bases from V and 0 bases from J, leaving 10 bases between.

The chain is built from TRBV24-1 and TRBJ2-7, with D perhaps matching TRBD1 (5 bases). V was pared by 6 bases and J by 3 bases, with 11 bases between. The CDR3 contains 13 residues. Germline CDR1 and CDR2: KGHDR and SFDVKD. The CDR3 loop reads CATSRDSIYEQYF. In DNA, the CDR3 is TGTGCCACCAGTCGCGACAGTATCTACGAGCAGTACTTC.

This chain connects TRBV5-6 to TRBJ2-7; D call uncertain. The CDR3 contains 14 residues. Trimming shortened V by 4 bases and J by 0 bases, and 11 bases separated the two germline ends. CDR1 and CDR2 from the germline V gene are SGHDT and YYEEEE. CDR3 sequence: CASSLAVSSYEQYF. The CDR3 coding sequence is TGTGCCAGCAGCCTTGCAGTCAGCTCCTACGAGCAGTACTTC.

This clone has more than one count but fewer than ten. The chain couples TRBV7-8 to TRBJ1-5, with D possibly matching TRBD1 (6 bases). Germline loops: CDR1 SGHVS, CDR2 FQNEAQ. The CDR3 is made up of 13 amino acids. Trimming cost V 4 bases and J 7 bases, with 11 bases left between them. The DNA for the CDR3 is TGTGCCAGCAGCTCTTTTACAGGGCAGCCCCAGCATTTT. Amino acids: CASSSFTGQPQHF.

For the CDR3, the DNA is TGCGCCAGCAGTGAGGGGGGGGACACCGGGGAGCTGTTTTTT. Its translation is CASSEGGDTGELFF. The chain couples TRBV10-1 to TRBJ2-2; TRBD2 matches at 7 bases. Trimming took 2 bases from V and 3 from J; bases not matched to a gene: 0. Germline-derived CDR1 and CDR2 are WNHNN and SYGVQD (reference sequence). CDR3 length: 14 residues.

The rearrangement joins TRBV6-5 to TRBJ2-2, with 7 bases aligning to TRBD1. The germline V gene has CDR1 MNHEY and CDR2 SVGAGI. The V gene end was trimmed by 7 bases and the J gene end by 4 bases; junction bases not matched to a gene: 6. This CDR3 region has 14 residues. The CDR3 here is CASISRGRTGELFF. CDR3 coding DNA: TGTGCCAGCATCTCAAGGGGGCGCACCGGGGAGCTGTTTTTT.

The chain joins TRBV19 to TRBJ1-2; tentatively, D is TRBD1 (6 bases). The CDR3 is made up of 16 amino acids. Looked up from germline, CDR1 is LNHDA and CDR2 is SQIVND (reference sequence). Trimming stripped 3 bases from V and 0 bases from J, with 14 bases between. The CDR3 bases are TGTGCCAGTAGTATTGGTAGAACAGGGTCTAACTATGGCTACACCTTC. Amino acid sequence: CASSIGRTGSNYGYTF.

The chain carries TRBV27 and TRBJ1-4; 9 nucleotides agree with TRBD1. This CDR3 has 14 residues. Germline lookup yields CDR1 MNHEY and CDR2 SMNVEV (reference sequence). V dropped 6 bases and J dropped 8; count of bases not matched to a gene: 7. Written as DNA, the CDR3 is TGTGCCAGCAGCCGGGACAGGGTTTTGGAAAAACTGTTTTTT. The encoded protein is CASSRDRVLEKLFF. The whole variable domain, remainder taken from reference TRBV27 and TRBJ1-4, is EAQVTQNPRYLITVTGKKLTVTCSQNMNHEYMSWYRQDPGLGLRQIYYSMNVEVTDKGDVPEGYKVSRKEKRNFPLILESPSPNQTSLYFCASSRDRVLEKLFFGSGTQLSVL.

The V gene is TRBV19, the J gene TRBJ1-5; tentatively, D is TRBD1 (6 bases). The V gene lost 10 bases and the J gene lost 7 bases, with 14 bases spanning the gap. The CDR3 runs to 12 residues. Germline V gene lookup returns CDR1 LNHDA and CDR2 SQIVND (reference sequence). In DNA, the CDR3 is TGTGCCACCGACGGGGGGGGCCAGCCCCAGCATTTT. This translates into CATDGGGQPQHF.

The V and J genes are TRBV7-2 and TRBJ1-6, with 10 bases matching TRBD1. Germline V gene lookup returns CDR1 SGHTA and CDR2 FQGNSA. This CDR3 is 15 amino acids long. V lost 5 bases to trimming and J lost 7 bases; unmatched junction nucleotides: 5. The CDR3 loop is CASSTRTGGNSPLHF. In DNA form, the CDR3 reads TGTGCCAGCAGCACACGGACAGGGGGAAATTCACCCCTCCACTTT.

CDR3 nucleotides: TGCGCCAGCAGCCAACAGGGGTACAATTCACCCCTCCACTTT. As protein: CASSQQGYNSPLHF. The genes are TRBV5-1 and TRBJ1-6; TRBD1 aligns across 7 bases. V dropped 4 bases and J dropped 7; count of bases not matched to a gene: 5. CDR1 is SGHRS and CDR2 is YFSETQ in the germline V gene. The CDR3 runs to 14 residues.

This clone was counted a single time. Here the CDR3 DNA reads TGTGCCATCAGAAGGAGTATACTAGAGAGCGGAGGGGAGCAGTACTTC. Its protein product is CAIRRSILESGGEQYF. The chain carries TRBV10-3 and TRBJ2-7, with D possibly TRBD2 on 6 matching bases. The CDR3 spans 16 residues. Germline V gene sequence: CDR1 ENHRY, CDR2 SYGVKD. The V end was cut by 6 bases, the J end by 7 bases, with 25 bases between.

The sample holds many counts of this clone. The chain combines TRBV2 with TRBJ2-6; D gene uncertain. Trimming left V 7 bases short and J 0 bases short, with 7 bases between. This CDR3 region has 14 residues. Germline V lookup: CDR1 SNHLY, CDR2 FYNNEI. CDR3 residues: CASNPFSGANVLTF. DNA of the CDR3: TGTGCCAGCAATCCCTTCTCTGGGGCCAACGTCCTGACTTTC.

CDR3 nucleotides: TGTGCCAGCACCCGGGACAGGCAGAACACTGAAGCTTTCTTT. This translates into CASTRDRQNTEAFF. This rearrangement joins TRBV21-1 to TRBJ1-1; whether TRBD1, the table's D call, matches the DNA was not checked. TRBV21-1 is marked as a pseudogene. The CDR3 runs 14 residues.

The chain links TRBV7-3 to TRBJ2-3, with 10 bases that match TRBD1. V trimming: 4 bases; J trimming: 3 bases; junction bases outside the gene matches: 10. The CDR3 consists of 17 residues. Germline values: CDR1 SGHTA, CDR2 FQGTGA. The CDR3 loop is CASSSLDRGRVTDTQYF. For the CDR3, the DNA is TGTGCCAGCAGCTCCCTAGACAGGGGGCGTGTGACAGATACGCAGTATTTT.

V gene TRBV4-1 combines with J gene TRBJ1-5; 9 bases agree with TRBD1. The germline V gene has CDR1 MGHRA and CDR2 YSYEKL. The CDR3 length is 14 residues. V lost 7 bases to trimming and J lost 6 bases; unmatched junction nucleotides: 7. CDR3 region: CASNHRQGGQPQHF. The CDR3 DNA reads as TGCGCCAGCAACCATCGACAGGGGGGTCAGCCCCAGCATTTT.

This clone was counted once. J is TRBJ1-3 and V is TRBV12-3 or TRBV12-4; D remains unclear. This CDR3 spans 13 amino acids. Trimming removed 2 bases at V and 4 bases at J, with 6 bases between. The DNA for the CDR3 is TGTGCCAGCAGTTTACAGGTCGGAAACACCATATATTTT. The encoded protein is CASSLQVGNTIYF.

The rearrangement uses TRBV5-1 and TRBJ2-3; maybe TRBD2 (6 bases). The length of the CDR3 is 14 residues. CDR1 SGHRS and CDR2 YFSETQ come from the germline V gene. Trimming took off 5 bases at V and 1 base at J, with 11 bases between the two ends. CDR3 bases: TGCGCCAGCAGACTGGGACTTGGCACAGATACGCAGTATTTT. As protein: CASRLGLGTDTQYF.